This TCR beta chain was documented in a study of blood T cells in healthy people across ages. The CDR3 is 14 amino acids. Germline V CDR1 and CDR2: DFQATT, SNEGSKA (reference sequence). Primed by a sample-barcoded 5' primer and a J-beta primer mix, a second PCR proceeded for 7 to 11 cycles. TCRdb recomputed calls from the 5' RACE reads with MiXCR, one row per CDR3 protein. The repertoire consists of 1.2 million to 1.5 million distinct CDR3 sequences, with around 39% occurring once and the leading ten covering approximately 7.9%. Sample: blood. The source is a woman younger than 30 in good health. The genes are TRBV20-1 and TRBJ2-1; perhaps TRBD2 as D (9 bases). Judging by the DNA end, TRBJ2-7 fits better; the J call may be wrong. The CDR3 DNA reads as TGCAGTGCTAGGCGGGGGGGGACAGGATACGAGCAGTACTTC. This encodes CSARRGGTGYEQYF.